The source of this T cell receptor (beta chain) is a study of T cell responses to AZD1222 COVID-19 vaccine. Regarding the study as a whole: Rises in breadth and depth of Spike-specific TCRs came after two AZD1222 doses. Samples come after the peak T cell response, not at day 14.

The CDR3 runs 17 residues. Per germline, CDR1 SGHRS and CDR2 YFSETQ. The trim removed 0 bases at V and 4 bases at J, leaving 9 bases unmatched. TCRdb's table, derived via immunoSEQ multiplex PCR, lists solely in-frame clones and lacks some. The sample includes about 140,000 clones, nearly 95% of them seen just once. The study pooled second doses at about 4 or about 12 weeks. Remarks on this clone: Its antigen is unidentified.

This rearrangement joins TRBV5-1 to TRBJ1-1, with 10 bases identical to TRBD1. The TCR originated in an adult who received the AZD1222 COVID-19 vaccine. The sample consisted of peripheral blood, taken 28 days after the second AZD1222 dose. The CDR3 DNA sequence: TGCGCCAGCAGCTTGGTCGGGACAGGGGTGCAGGGCACTGAAGCTTTCTTT. It specifies CASSLVGTGVQGTEAFF.